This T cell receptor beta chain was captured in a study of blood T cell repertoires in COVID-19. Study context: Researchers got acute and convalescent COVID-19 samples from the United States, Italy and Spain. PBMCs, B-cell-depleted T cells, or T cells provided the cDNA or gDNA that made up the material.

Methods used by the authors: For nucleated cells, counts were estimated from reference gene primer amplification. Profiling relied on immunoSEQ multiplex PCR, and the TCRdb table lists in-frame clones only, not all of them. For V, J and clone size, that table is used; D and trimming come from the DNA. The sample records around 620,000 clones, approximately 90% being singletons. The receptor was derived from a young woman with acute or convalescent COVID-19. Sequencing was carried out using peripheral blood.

CDR3 amino acids: CASSKGRGRRDEQYF. The CDR3 nucleotides read TGTGCCAGCAGCAAAGGCAGGGGGCGTAGGGACGAGCAGTACTTC. The chain recombines TRBV21-1 with TRBJ2-7; the DNA was not compared with TRBD1, the D call given in the table. TRBV21-1 has pseudogene status. CDR3 length: 15 residues.